One sample yielded the 19 T cell receptor beta chains listed below, sequenced in a study of neurological immune-mediated disorders. One entry per CDR3 protein results from TCRdb running MiXCR on the 5' RACE reads. The sample records 50,000 to 80,000 distinct CDR3 sequences, 3.4% being singletons. Sequencing was performed on PBMCs. Source of these receptors: a man between 40 and 49 years old with multiple sclerosis.

The chain joins TRBV12-3 or TRBV12-4 to TRBJ2-1; 14 nucleotides agree with TRBD2. After removal of 2 bases from V and 4 bases from J, the junction contained 13 bases not matched to a gene. The CDR3 is made up of 20 amino acids. The CDR3 loop is CASSLSWGTSGSMRYNEQFF. Written as DNA, the CDR3 is TGTGCCAGCAGTTTAAGTTGGGGGACTAGCGGGAGTATGAGATACAATGAGCAGTTCTTC.

Concerning this clonotype itself: This could be a read error, since a much larger clone is one nucleotide away. The gene calls are TRBV6-1 and TRBJ2-7; tentatively, D is TRBD1 (6 bases). The CDR3 covers 16 residues. Germline-derived CDR1 and CDR2 are MNHNS and SASEGT. The CDR3 reads CASSGKKTGNFYDQYF. CDR3 DNA sequence: TGTGCCAGCAGTGGGAAGAAAACAGGGAATTTCTACGATCAGTACTTC.

This clonotype was seen many times. This rearrangement joins TRBV5-8 to TRBJ1-1; a weak D match, TRBD1 (6 bases). The germline CDR1 and CDR2 sequences are SGHTS and YDEGEE. The CDR3 loop spans 15 amino acids. V was clipped by 7 bases and J by 1 base, with 17 bases between them. CDR3 coding DNA: TGTGCCAGCCTACTGGGGGGCGGTGGGAACACTGAAGCTTTCTTT. The encoded protein is CASLLGGGGNTEAFF. Filled out from reference TRBV5-8 and TRBJ1-1, the complete variable domain reads EAGVTQSPTHLIKTRGQQATLRCSPISGHTSVYWYQQALGLGLQFLLWYDEGEERNRGNFPPRFSGRQFPNYSSELNVNALELEDSALYLCASLLGGGGNTEAFFGQGTRLTVV.

This clonotype was seen at least ten times. This chain joins TRBV20-1 and TRBJ1-5; tentatively, D is TRBD1 (5 bases). The germline gives CDR1 DFQATT, CDR2 SNEGSKA (reference sequence). Trimming removed 1 base at V and 1 base at J, with 8 bases between. This CDR3 is 14 amino acids long. CDR3 coding DNA: TGCAGTGCTAGAGTTTCAGGGAGCAATCAGCCCCAGCATTTT. Translating it yields CSARVSGSNQPQHF.

There are many counts of this clonotype. The chain combines TRBV5-1 with TRBJ2-3; 10 nucleotides line up with TRBD1. V lost 4 bases, J lost 5 bases, and 4 bases stayed unmatched. From germline, CDR1 is SGHRS and CDR2 YFSETQ. The CDR3 runs to 14 residues. The CDR3 loop is CASSAGQGGDTQYF. CDR3 DNA sequence: TGCGCCAGCAGCGCAGGACAGGGGGGAGATACGCAGTATTTT.

About this clonotype: This may be a read error, as it is one base from a much larger clone. The V gene is TRBV5-1, the J gene TRBJ2-3; the D gene is possibly TRBD2 (6 bases). The CDR3 is 12 residues long. From germline, CDR1 is SGHRS and CDR2 YFSETQ. V was shortened by 7 bases and J by 5 bases, with 11 bases between the two germline ends. CDR3 in DNA: TGCGCCAGCTGGCCGGGACTAGATACGCAGTATTTT. Its translation: CASWPGLDTQYF.

This clonotype was seen at least ten times. V and J are TRBV20-1 and TRBJ1-1, with D possibly being TRBD1 (5 bases). V shed 0 bases and J shed 6 bases, with 14 bases lying between them. In germline, CDR1 is DFQATT, CDR2 SNEGSKA (reference sequence). The CDR3 consists of 14 residues. CDR3 residues: CSARDIQDLPEAFF. In DNA, the CDR3 is TGCAGTGCTAGAGATATACAGGATTTGCCTGAAGCTTTCTTT.

There are many counts of this clonotype. The chain combines TRBV20-1 with TRBJ2-2, with D unresolved. This CDR3 has 12 amino acids. CDR1 and CDR2 (germline): DFQATT, SNEGSKA (reference sequence). Trimming removed 6 bases from V and 3 bases from J, with 8 bases in between. This CDR3 reads CSANRDTGELFF. As DNA, the CDR3 is TGCAGTGCGAACCGGGACACCGGGGAGCTGTTTTTT.

This clonotype was counted at least ten times. This chain joins TRBV5-6 and TRBJ2-5, with 9 bases that match TRBD1. This CDR3 spans 14 amino acids. Germline V gene lookup returns CDR1 SGHDT and CDR2 YYEEEE. With 0 bases clipped from V and 5 bases from J, the junction kept 2 bases outside the gene matches. CDR3 residues: CASSLGQGGETQYF. The CDR3 DNA is TGTGCCAGCAGCTTGGGACAGGGGGGCGAGACCCAGTACTTC.

This clonotype was recorded at least ten times. The gene calls are TRBV7-8 and TRBJ1-1; D ambiguous. The V and J ends lost 6 bases and 1 base respectively, with 9 bases between them. CDR1 and CDR2 (germline): SGHVS, FQNEAQ. The CDR3 extends over 13 amino acids. For the CDR3, the DNA is TGTGCCAGCAGATTCATGGGGAACACTGAAGCTTTCTTT. This sequence encodes CASRFMGNTEAFF.

The rearrangement uses TRBV25-1 and TRBJ1-2; no firm D call. V lost 5 bases to trimming and J lost 1 base, with 8 bases between them. Germline V CDR1 and CDR2: MGHDK, SYGVNS. This CDR3 is built from 13 residues. CDR3: CASSSQVNYGYTF. CDR3 nucleotides: TGTGCCAGCAGTTCGCAAGTTAACTATGGCTACACCTTC.

This clonotype came up many times. The gene calls are TRBV2 and TRBJ2-5, with D possibly being TRBD2 (7 bases). The CDR3 loop spans 13 amino acids. CDR1 is SNHLY, CDR2 FYNNEI, per germline. V was cut by 6 bases and J by 5 bases, with 13 bases left in between. CDR3 sequence reads: CASRGAGEETQYF. The CDR3 coding sequence is TGTGCCAGCAGGGGGGCGGGGGAGGAGACCCAGTACTTC.

At least ten counts were recorded for this clonotype. V is TRBV12-3 or TRBV12-4 and J is TRBJ2-5, with 7 bases matching TRBD2. V lost 7 bases and J lost 0; bases outside the gene matches: 8. CDR3 length: 15 amino acids. The CDR3 is CASKLSGIYQETQYF. The CDR3 coding sequence is TGTGCCAGCAAACTAAGCGGGATTTACCAAGAGACCCAGTACTTC.

This clonotype was found many times. V and J are TRBV29-1 and TRBJ2-2; possible D gene TRBD1, 6 bases. This CDR3 region has 13 residues. Germline CDR1 reads SQVTM; CDR2 reads ANQGSEA. Deletions cut 6 bases from V and 3 bases from J, with 11 bases between. CDR3 sequence (DNA): TGCAGCGTGGCTAACAGGGACACCGGGGAGCTGTTTTTT. Amino acid sequence: CSVANRDTGELFF.

This clonotype has a count of ten or more. The chain joins TRBV10-2 to TRBJ2-2, with TRBD2 identical over 8 bases. CDR1 and CDR2 from the germline V gene are WSHSY and SAAADI. This CDR3 is built from 14 residues. The ends lost 8 bases at V and 6 bases at J; junction bases unmatched: 8. The CDR3 region is CASQFSGSAGELFF. The DNA of the CDR3 is TGCGCCAGCCAATTCAGCGGGAGTGCCGGGGAGCTGTTTTTT.

In its sample, this clonotype was seen many times. The chain recombines TRBV20-1 with TRBJ2-7; D is uncertain. V lost 4 bases to trimming and J lost 2 bases, with 12 bases between them. Germline CDR1 and CDR2: DFQATT and SNEGSKA (reference sequence). CDR3 length: 13 amino acids. The CDR3 nucleotides read TGCAGTGCTATGACCGAATACCCCTACGAGCAGTACTTC. Its translation: CSAMTEYPYEQYF.

This clonotype was counted between two and nine times. The chain is built from TRBV5-1 and TRBJ1-6; TRBD1 might be the D (5 bases). V was cut by 4 bases and J by 9 bases, with 17 bases left in between. The CDR3 runs 15 residues. The germline CDR1 and CDR2 sequences are SGHRS and YFSETQ. Written as DNA, the CDR3 is TGCGCCAGCAGCCGGGCGGGGACGCGGAGTTCACCCCTCCACTTT. Protein product: CASSRAGTRSSPLHF.

This clonotype was seen repeatedly, ten times or more. The rearrangement joins TRBV5-1 to TRBJ2-5; TRBD2 might be the D (5 bases). The V end was cut by 4 bases, the J end by 0 bases, with 13 bases between. The germline gives CDR1 SGHRS, CDR2 YFSETQ. This CDR3 spans 15 amino acids. CDR3 residues: CASSTNTRYQETQYF. The CDR3 nucleotides are TGCGCCAGCAGCACGAATACTAGGTACCAAGAGACCCAGTACTTC.

There are many counts of this clonotype. V gene TRBV5-1 combines with J gene TRBJ2-1; no reliable D call. This CDR3 contains 11 residues. V was shortened by 9 bases and J by 4 bases, with 8 bases between the two germline ends. Germline CDR1 and CDR2: SGHRS and YFSETQ. CDR3 sequence (DNA): TGCGCCACCGCATCATACAATGAGCAGTTCTTC. This translates into CATASYNEQFF.